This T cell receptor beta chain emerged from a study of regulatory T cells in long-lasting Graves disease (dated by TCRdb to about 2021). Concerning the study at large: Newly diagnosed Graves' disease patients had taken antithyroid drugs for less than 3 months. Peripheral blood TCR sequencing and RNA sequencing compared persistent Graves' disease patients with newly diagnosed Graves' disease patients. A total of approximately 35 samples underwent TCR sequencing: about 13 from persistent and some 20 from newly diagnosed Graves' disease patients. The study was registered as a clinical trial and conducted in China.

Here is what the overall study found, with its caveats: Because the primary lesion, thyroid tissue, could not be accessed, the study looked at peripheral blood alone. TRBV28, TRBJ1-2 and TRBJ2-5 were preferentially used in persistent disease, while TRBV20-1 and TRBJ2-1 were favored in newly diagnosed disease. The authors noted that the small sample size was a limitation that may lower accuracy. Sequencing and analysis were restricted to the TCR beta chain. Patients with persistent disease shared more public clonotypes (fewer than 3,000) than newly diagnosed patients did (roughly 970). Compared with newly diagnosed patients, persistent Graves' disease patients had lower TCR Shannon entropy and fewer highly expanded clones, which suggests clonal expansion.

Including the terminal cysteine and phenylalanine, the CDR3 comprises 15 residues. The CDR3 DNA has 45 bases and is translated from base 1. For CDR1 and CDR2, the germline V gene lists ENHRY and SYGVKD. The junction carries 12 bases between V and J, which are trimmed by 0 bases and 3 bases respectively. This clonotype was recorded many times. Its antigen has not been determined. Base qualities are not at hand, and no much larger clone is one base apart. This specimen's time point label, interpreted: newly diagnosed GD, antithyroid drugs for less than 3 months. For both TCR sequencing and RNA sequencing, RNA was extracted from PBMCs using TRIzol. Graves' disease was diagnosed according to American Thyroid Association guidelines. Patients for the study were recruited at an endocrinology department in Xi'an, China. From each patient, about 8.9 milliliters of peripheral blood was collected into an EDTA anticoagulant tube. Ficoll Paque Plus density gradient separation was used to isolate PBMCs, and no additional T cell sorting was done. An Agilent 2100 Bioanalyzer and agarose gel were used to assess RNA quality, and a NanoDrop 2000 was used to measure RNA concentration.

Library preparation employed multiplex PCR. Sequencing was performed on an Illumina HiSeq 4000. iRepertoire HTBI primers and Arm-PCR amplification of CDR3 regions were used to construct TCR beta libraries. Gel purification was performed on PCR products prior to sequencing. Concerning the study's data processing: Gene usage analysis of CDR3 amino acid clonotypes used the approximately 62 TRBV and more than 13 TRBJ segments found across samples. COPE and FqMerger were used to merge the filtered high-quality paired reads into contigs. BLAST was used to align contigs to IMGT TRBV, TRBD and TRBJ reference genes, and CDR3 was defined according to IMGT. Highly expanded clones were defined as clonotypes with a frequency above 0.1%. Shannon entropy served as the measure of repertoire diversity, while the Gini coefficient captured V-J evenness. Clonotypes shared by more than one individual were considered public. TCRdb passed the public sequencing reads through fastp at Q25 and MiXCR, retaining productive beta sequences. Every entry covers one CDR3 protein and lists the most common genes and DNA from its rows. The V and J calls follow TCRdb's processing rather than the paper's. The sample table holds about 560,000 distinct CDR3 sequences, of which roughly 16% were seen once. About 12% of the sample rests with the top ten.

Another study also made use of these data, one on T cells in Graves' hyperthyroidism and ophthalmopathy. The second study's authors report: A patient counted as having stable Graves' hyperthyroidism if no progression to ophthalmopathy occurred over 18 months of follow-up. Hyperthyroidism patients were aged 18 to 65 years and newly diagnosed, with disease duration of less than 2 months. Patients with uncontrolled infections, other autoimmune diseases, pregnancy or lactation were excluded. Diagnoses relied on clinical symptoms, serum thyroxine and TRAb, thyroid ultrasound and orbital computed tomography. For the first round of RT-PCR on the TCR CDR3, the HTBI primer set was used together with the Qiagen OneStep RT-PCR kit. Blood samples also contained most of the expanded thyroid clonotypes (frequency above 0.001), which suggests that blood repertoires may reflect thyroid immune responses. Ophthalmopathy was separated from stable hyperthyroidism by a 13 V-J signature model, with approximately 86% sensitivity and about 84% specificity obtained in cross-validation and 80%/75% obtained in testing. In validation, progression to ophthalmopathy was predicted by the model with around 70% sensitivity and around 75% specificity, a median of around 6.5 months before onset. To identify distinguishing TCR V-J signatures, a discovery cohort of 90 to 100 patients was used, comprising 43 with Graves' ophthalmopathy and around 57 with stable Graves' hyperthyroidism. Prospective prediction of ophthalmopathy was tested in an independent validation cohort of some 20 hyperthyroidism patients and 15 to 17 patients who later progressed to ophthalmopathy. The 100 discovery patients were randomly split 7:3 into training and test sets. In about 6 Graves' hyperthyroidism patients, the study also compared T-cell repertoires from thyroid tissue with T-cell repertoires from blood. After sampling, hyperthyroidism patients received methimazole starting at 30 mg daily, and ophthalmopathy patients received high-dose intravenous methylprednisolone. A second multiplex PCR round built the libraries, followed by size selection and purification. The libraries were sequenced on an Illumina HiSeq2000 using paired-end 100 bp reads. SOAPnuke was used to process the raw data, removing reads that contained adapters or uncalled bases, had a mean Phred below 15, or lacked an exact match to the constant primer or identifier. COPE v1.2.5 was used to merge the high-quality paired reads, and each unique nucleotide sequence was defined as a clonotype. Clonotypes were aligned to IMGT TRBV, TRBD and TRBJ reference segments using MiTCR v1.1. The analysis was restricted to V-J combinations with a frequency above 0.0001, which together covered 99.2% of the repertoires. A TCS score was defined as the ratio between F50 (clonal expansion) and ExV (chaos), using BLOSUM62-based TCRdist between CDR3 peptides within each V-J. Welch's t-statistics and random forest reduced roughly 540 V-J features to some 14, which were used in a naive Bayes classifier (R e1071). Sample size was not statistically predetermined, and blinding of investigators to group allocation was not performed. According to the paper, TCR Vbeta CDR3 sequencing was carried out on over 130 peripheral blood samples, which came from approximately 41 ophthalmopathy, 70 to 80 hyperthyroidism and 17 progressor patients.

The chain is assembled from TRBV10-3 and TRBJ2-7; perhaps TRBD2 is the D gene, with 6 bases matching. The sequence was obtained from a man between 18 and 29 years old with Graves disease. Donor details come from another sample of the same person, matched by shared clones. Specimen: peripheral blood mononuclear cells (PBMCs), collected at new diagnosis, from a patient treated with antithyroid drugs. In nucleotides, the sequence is TGTGCCATCAGTGAGTCGGGGGGTATGGTCTACGAGCAGTACTTC. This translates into CAISESGGMVYEQYF.